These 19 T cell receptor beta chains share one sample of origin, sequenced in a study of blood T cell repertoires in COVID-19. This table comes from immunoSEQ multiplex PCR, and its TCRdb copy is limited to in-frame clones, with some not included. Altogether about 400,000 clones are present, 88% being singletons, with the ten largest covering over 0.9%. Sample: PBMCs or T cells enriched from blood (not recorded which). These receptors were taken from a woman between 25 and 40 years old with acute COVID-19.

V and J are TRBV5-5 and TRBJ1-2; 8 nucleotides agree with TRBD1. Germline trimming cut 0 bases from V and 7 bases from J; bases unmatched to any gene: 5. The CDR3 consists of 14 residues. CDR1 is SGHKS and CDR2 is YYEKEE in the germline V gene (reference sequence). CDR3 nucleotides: TGTGCCAGCAGCTTGGCGACAGGGGTGCCTGGCTACACCTTC. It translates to CASSLATGVPGYTF. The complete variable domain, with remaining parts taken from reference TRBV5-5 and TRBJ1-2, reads DAGVTQSPTHLIKTRGQQVTLRCSPISGHKSVSWYQQVLGQGPQFIFQYYEKEERGRGNFPDRFSARQFPNYSSELNVNALLLGDSALYLCASSLATGVPGYTFGSGTRLTVV.

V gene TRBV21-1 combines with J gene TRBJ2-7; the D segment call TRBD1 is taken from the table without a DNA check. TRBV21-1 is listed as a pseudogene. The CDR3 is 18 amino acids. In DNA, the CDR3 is TGTGCCAGCAGCAAAGTTCCGGCTACGGGACAACAAACCTACGAGCAGTACTTC. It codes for CASSKVPATGQQTYEQYF.

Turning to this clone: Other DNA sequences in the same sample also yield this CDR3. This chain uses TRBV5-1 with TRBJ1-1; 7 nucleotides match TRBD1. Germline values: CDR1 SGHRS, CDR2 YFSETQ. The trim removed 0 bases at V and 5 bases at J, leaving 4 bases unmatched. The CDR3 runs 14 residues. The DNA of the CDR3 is TGCGCCAGCAGCTTGGGACAGGGCGGGACTGAAGCTTTCTTT. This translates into CASSLGQGGTEAFF. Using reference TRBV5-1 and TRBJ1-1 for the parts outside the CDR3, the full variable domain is KAGVTQTPRYLIKTRGQQVTLSCSPISGHRSVSWYQQTPGQGLQFLFEYFSETQRNKGNFPGRFSGRQFSNSRSEMNVSTLELGDSALYLCASSLGQGGTEAFFGQGTRLTVV.

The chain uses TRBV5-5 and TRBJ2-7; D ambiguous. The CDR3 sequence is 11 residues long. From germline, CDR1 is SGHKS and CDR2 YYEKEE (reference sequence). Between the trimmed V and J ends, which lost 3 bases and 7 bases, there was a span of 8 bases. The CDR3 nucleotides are TGTGCCAGCAGCTCCGACTGGGAGCAGTACTTC. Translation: CASSSDWEQYF.

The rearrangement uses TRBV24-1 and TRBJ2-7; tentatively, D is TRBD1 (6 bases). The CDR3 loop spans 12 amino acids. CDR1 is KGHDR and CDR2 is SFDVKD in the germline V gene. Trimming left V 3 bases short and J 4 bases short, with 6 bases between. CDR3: CATSDDRYEQYF. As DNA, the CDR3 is TGTGCCACCAGTGATGACAGGTACGAGCAGTACTTC.

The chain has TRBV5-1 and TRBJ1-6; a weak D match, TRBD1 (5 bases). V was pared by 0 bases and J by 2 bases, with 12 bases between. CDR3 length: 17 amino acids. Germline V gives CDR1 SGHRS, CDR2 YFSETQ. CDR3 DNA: TGCGCCAGCAGCTTGGGGCAGGGAGGACCCTATAATTCACCCCTCCACTTT. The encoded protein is CASSLGQGGPYNSPLHF.

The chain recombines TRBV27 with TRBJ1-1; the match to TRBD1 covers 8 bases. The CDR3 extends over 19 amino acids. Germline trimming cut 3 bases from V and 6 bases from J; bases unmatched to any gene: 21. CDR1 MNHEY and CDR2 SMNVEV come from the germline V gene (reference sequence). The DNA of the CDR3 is TGTGCCAGCAGTTTCCGCCGGACAGGGCGAGCCCTAATTTCGGCTGAAGCTTTCTTT. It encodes CASSFRRTGRALISAEAFF.

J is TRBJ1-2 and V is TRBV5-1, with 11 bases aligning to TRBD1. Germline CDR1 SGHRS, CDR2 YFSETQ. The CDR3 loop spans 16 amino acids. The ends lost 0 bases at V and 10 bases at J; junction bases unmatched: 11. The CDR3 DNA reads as TGCGCCAGCAGCTTGGCCTCAGGACAGGGGGCGGAAACCTACACCTTC. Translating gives CASSLASGQGAETYTF.

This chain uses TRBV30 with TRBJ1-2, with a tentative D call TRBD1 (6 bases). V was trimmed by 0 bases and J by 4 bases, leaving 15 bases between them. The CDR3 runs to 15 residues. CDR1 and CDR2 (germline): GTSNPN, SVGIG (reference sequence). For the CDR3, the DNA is TGTGCCTGGAGTGTACGACAGGCAGGCGCCTATGGCTACACCTTC. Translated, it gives CAWSVRQAGAYGYTF. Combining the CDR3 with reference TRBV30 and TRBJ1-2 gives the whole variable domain SQTIHQWPATLVQPVGSPLSLECTVEGTSNPNLYWYRQAAGRGLQLLFYSVGIGQISSEVPQNLSASRPQDRQFILSSKKLLLSDSGFYLCAWSVRQAGAYGYTFGSGTRLTVV.

Here the CDR3 reads CASSFYAGGGDTQYF. DNA for the CDR3: TGTGCCAGCAGCTTTTATGCGGGTGGGGGGGATACGCAGTATTTT. The chain has TRBV7-2 and TRBJ2-3; TRBD2 is a possible D gene (6 bases). Trimming stripped 3 bases from V and 6 bases from J, with 16 bases between. The germline V gene encodes CDR1 SGHTA and CDR2 FQGNSA. This CDR3 comprises 15 residues.

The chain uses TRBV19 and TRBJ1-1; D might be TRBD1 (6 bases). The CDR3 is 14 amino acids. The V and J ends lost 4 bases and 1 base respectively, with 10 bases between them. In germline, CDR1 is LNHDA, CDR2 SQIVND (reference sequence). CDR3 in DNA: TGTGCCAGTAGTACTATGACAGGGAACACTGAAGCTTTCTTT. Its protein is CASSTMTGNTEAFF.

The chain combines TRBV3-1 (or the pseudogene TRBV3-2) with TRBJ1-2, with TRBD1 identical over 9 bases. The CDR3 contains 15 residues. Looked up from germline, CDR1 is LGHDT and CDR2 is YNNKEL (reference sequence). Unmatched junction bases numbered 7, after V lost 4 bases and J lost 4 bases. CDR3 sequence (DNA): TGTGCCAGCAGCCCCCGTGGACAGGGGACCTATGGCTACACCTTC. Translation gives CASSPRGQGTYGYTF.

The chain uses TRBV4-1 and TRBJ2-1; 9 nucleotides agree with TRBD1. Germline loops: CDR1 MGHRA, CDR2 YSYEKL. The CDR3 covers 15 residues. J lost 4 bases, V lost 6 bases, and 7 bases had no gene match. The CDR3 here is CASRPDRGDYNEQFF. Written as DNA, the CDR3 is TGCGCCAGCAGACCTGACAGGGGGGATTACAATGAGCAGTTCTTC.

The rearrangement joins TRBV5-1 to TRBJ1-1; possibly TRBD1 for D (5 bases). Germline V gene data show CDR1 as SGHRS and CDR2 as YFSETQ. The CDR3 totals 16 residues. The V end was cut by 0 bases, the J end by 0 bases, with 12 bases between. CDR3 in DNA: TGCGCCAGCAGCTTGGATCATCGGGGGATGAACACTGAAGCTTTCTTT. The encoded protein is CASSLDHRGMNTEAFF.

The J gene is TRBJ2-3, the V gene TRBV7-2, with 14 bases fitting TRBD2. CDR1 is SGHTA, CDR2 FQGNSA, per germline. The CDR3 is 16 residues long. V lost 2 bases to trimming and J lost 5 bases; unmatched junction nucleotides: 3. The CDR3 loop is CASSLQTSGGGDTQYF. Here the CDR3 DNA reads TGTGCCAGCAGCTTACAGACTAGCGGGGGGGGAGATACGCAGTATTTT.

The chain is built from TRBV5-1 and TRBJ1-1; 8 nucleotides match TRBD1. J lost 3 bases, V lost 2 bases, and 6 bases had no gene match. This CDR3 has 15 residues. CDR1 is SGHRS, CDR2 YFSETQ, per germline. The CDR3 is CASSFSRGQDTEAFF. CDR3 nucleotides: TGCGCCAGCAGCTTCAGCAGGGGGCAGGACACTGAAGCTTTCTTT.

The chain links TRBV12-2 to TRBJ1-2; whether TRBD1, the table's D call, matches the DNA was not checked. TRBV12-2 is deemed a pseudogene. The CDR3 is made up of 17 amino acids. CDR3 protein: CASRSRDREVGYYGYTF. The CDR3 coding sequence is TGTGCAAGTCGCTCCCGGGACAGGGAGGTGGGATACTATGGCTACACCTTC.

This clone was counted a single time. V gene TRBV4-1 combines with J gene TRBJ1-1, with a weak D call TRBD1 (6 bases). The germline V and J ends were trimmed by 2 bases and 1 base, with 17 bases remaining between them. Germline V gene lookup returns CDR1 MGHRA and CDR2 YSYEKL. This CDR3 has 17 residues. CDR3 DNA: TGCGCCAGCAGCCAACGCTCAAGCAGGGGCCCGAACACTGAAGCTTTCTTT. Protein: CASSQRSSRGPNTEAFF.

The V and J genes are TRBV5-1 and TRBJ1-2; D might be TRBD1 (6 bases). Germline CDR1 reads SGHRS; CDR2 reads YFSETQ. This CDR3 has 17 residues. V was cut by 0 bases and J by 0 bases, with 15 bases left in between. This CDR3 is CASSLASSNRANYGYTF. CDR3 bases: TGCGCCAGCAGCTTGGCTTCTTCGAACAGGGCTAACTATGGCTACACCTTC.